A selection of T cell receptor beta chains follows, all from one sample in a study of blood T cells in healthy people across ages. TCRdb reprocessed the 5' RACE reads via MiXCR and lists one record per CDR3 protein. This sample has around 1,000,000 distinct CDR3 sequences, with less than 45% found just once. Sequenced material: blood. These TCRs come from a man aged 18 to 30 in good health. Both conserved end residues are part of each CDR3. D genes are given only for firm matches. Rows give clone size only sometimes, using once, few, many, or a class for an expanded clone.

size: NA
D: NA
J: TRBJ1-4
V: TRBV5-5
DNA: TGTGCCAGCAGCTTCTCTACAACTAATGAAAAACTGTTTTTT
CDR3: CASSFSTTNEKLFF

size: NA
D: TRBD1
J: TRBJ2-7
V: TRBV6-1
DNA: TGTGCCAGCAGGTGGACAGGGGACTACGAGCAGTACTTC
CDR3: CASRWTGDYEQYF

size: NA
D: NA
J: TRBJ1-2
V: TRBV10-3
DNA: TGTGCCATCAGTGAAGATGGCAGGGGAGCCTGTGGCTACACCTTC
CDR3: CAISEDGRGACGYTF

size: few
D: TRBD1
J: TRBJ1-4
V: TRBV11-2
DNA: TGTGCCAGCAGCTTAGAAGGGGGCGCGGTAAAACTGTTTTTT
CDR3: CASSLEGGAVKLFF

size: NA
D: NA
J: TRBJ1-6
V: TRBV10-3
DNA: TGTGTCATCAGCGATCAGGGGAGACTTAGGTATAATTCACCCCTCCACTTT
CDR3: CVISDQGRLRYNSPLHF

size: NA
D: NA
J: TRBJ1-1
V: TRBV6-2/TRBV6-3
DNA: TGTGCCAGCAGTTACTCGAAGGGGCAGGGGATGATGAACACTGAAGCTTTCTTT
CDR3: CASSYSKGQGMMNTEAFF

size: NA
D: NA
J: TRBJ2-1
V: TRBV5-1
DNA: TGCGCCAGCAGCTCTACCGGGACTCTTAATGAGCAGTTCTTC
CDR3: CASSSTGTLNEQFF

size: NA
D: NA
J: TRBJ1-2
V: TRBV13
DNA: TGTGCCAGCAGCTTATATAGGTCCGCCCTCCCGATTAGAGGCTACACCTTC
CDR3: CASSLYRSALPIRGYTF

size: NA
D: NA
J: TRBJ2-7
V: TRBV14
DNA: TGTGCCAGCAGCCAAGGAACGAGACGGCAGTACTTC
CDR3: CASSQGTRRQYF

size: NA
D: NA
J: TRBJ2-3
V: TRBV29-1
DNA: TGCAGCACCCGAGGGGCAGCGGGAGACAGGGGGAGCACAGATACGCAGTATTTT
CDR3: CSTRGAAGDRGSTDTQYF

size: many
D: NA
J: TRBJ1-5
V: TRBV12-3/TRBV12-4
DNA: TGTGCCAGCAGTTTCGGGCAGAGCAATCAGCCCCAGCATTTT
CDR3: CASSFGQSNQPQHF

size: NA
D: TRBD1
J: TRBJ2-1
V: TRBV20-1
DNA: TGCAGTGCTAGAGCCAAGGGACAGGGGATCTCTAATGAGCAGTTCTTC
CDR3: CSARAKGQGISNEQFF

size: few
D: TRBD2
J: TRBJ2-3
V: TRBV3-1
DNA: TGTGCCAGCAGCCAATTCCGGGGGGGCCGCTCAGATACGCAGTATTTT
CDR3: CASSQFRGGRSDTQYF

size: NA
D: NA
J: TRBJ1-2
V: TRBV12-3/TRBV12-4
DNA: TGTGCCAGCAGTTACAGCAGCACTAACTATGGCTACACCTTC
CDR3: CASSYSSTNYGYTF

size: NA
D: TRBD1
J: TRBJ2-5
V: TRBV6-2/TRBV6-3
DNA: TGTGCCAGCAGTTACTACGTGCCAGGGGGCTTGAGGCAAGAGACCCAGTACTTC
CDR3: CASSYYVPGGLRQETQYF

size: NA
D: TRBD2
J: TRBJ2-1
V: TRBV9
DNA: TGTGCCAGCAGCGTAGGTAATAGCGGGGGACTGTTCTTC
CDR3: CASSVGNSGGLFF

size: NA
D: NA
J: TRBJ1-5
V: TRBV27
DNA: TGTGCCAGCAGCCCGACACTGTATAGCAATCAGCCCCAGCATTTT
CDR3: CASSPTLYSNQPQHF

size: NA
D: NA
J: TRBJ2-6
V: TRBV3-1
DNA: TGTGCCAGCAGCCAAGACAGGACTGGGGCCAACGTCCTGACTTTC
CDR3: CASSQDRTGANVLTF

size: many
D: TRBD2
J: TRBJ2-1
V: TRBV7-9
DNA: TGTGCCAGCAGCTTAGCCCTAGCGGAGCTGGATGAGCAGTTCTTC
CDR3: CASSLALAELDEQFF

size: once
D: NA
J: TRBJ2-5
V: TRBV20-1
DNA: TGCAGTGCCGAAGGCCTTACTAAAGAGACCCAGTACTTC
CDR3: CSAEGLTKETQYF

size: NA
D: TRBD2
J: TRBJ2-2
V: TRBV20-1
DNA: TGCAGTGCCCCGGGACTAGCAACCGGGGAGCTGTTTTTT
CDR3: CSAPGLATGELFF

size: many
D: TRBD2
J: TRBJ2-2
V: TRBV20-1
DNA: TGCAGTGCTAGTGCGACTAGCGGCCACACCGGGGAGCTGTTTTTT
CDR3: CSASATSGHTGELFF

size: few
D: NA
J: TRBJ1-4
V: TRBV20-1
DNA: TGCAGTGCTAGAGATTTTCGGACGGCAACTAATGAAAAACTGTTTTTT
CDR3: CSARDFRTATNEKLFF

size: few
D: NA
J: TRBJ2-7
V: TRBV20-1
DNA: TGCAGTGCTAGAGGGAGCGGCGGCCTTAGATACGAGCAGTACTTC
CDR3: CSARGSGGLRYEQYF

size: NA
D: NA
J: TRBJ2-3
V: TRBV7-9
DNA: TGTGCCAGCAGCTTAGGACAGGTCTACACAGATACGCAGTATTTT
CDR3: CASSLGQVYTDTQYF

size: few
D: TRBD2
J: TRBJ2-1
V: TRBV19
DNA: TGTGCCAGTAGTTCGACTAGCGGCTACAATGAGCAGTTCTTC
CDR3: CASSSTSGYNEQFF

size: NA
D: NA
J: TRBJ2-7
V: TRBV6-6
DNA: TGTGCCAGCAGTCCACGGGCAGCGAGCTCCTACAATGAGCAGTACTTC
CDR3: CASSPRAASSYNEQYF

size: NA
D: NA
J: TRBJ2-3
V: TRBV21-1
DNA: TGTGCCAGCAGCAAAATCCCTAGCGGGGTTTTAAAGTTGGGCACAGATACGCAGTATTTT
CDR3: CASSKIPSGVLKLGTDTQYF

size: once
D: TRBD2
J: TRBJ2-7
V: TRBV9
DNA: TGTGCCAGCAGCGTATCCAGGGCTAGCGGGGGGGGAAGGAATGAGCAGTACTTC
CDR3: CASSVSRASGGGRNEQYF

size: NA
D: TRBD1
J: TRBJ1-4
V: TRBV2
DNA: TGTGCCAGCAGAGGCCCCTACCGGGGACAGAATGAAAAACTGTTTTTT
CDR3: CASRGPYRGQNEKLFF

size: few
D: TRBD1
J: TRBJ2-7
V: TRBV6-2/TRBV6-3
DNA: TGTGCCAGCAGTTACCTCCGGACAGGACTCTACGAGCAGTACTTC
CDR3: CASSYLRTGLYEQYF

size: NA
D: NA
J: TRBJ1-2
V: TRBV9
DNA: TGTGCCAGCAGCGTAGGGTCCCCTAACTATGGCTACACCTTC
CDR3: CASSVGSPNYGYTF

size: NA
D: NA
J: TRBJ1-2
V: TRBV5-1
DNA: TGCGCCAGCAGCTTGGACGTTGGGTATGGCTACACCTTC
CDR3: CASSLDVGYGYTF

size: NA
D: TRBD2
J: TRBJ2-3
V: TRBV20-1
DNA: TGCAGTGCTAGTATCCCCCAGACACTAGCGGGGGGCACAGATACGCAGTATTTT
CDR3: CSASIPQTLAGGTDTQYF

size: many
D: TRBD1
J: TRBJ2-3
V: TRBV12-3/TRBV12-4
DNA: TGTGCCAGCAGTTTGGGACAGCGCACAGATACGCAGTATTTT
CDR3: CASSLGQRTDTQYF

size: NA
D: TRBD1
J: TRBJ1-1
V: TRBV6-1
DNA: TGTGCCAGCAGTGGACAGGGGATGATGGCTGAAGCTTTCTTT
CDR3: CASSGQGMMAEAFF

size: NA
D: NA
J: TRBJ1-3
V: TRBV7-2
DNA: TGTGCCAGCAGCCCCGGAGGGTACGGTGGAAACACCATATATTTT
CDR3: CASSPGGYGGNTIYF

size: once
D: TRBD2
J: TRBJ2-3
V: TRBV20-1
DNA: TGCAGTGCTATCCCCTTGGGAAGCGGGGACCGTACTAGCACAGATACGCAGTATTTT
CDR3: CSAIPLGSGDRTSTDTQYF

size: many
D: TRBD1
J: TRBJ2-3
V: TRBV27
DNA: TGTGCCAGCAGGGGACAGGCCTCAGATACGCAGTATTTT
CDR3: CASRGQASDTQYF

size: NA
D: NA
J: TRBJ2-3
V: TRBV2
DNA: TGTGCCAGCAGTGAGGAGGGGGGCACAGATACGCAGTATTTT
CDR3: CASSEEGGTDTQYF

size: NA
D: NA
J: TRBJ1-4
V: TRBV20-1
DNA: TGCAGTGCTAGAATGGGGGGCCAAGTGGAAAAACTGTTTTTT
CDR3: CSARMGGQVEKLFF

size: once
D: NA
J: TRBJ1-1
V: TRBV20-1
DNA: TGCAGTGCTAGAGATGTATCAGGGACCGATGAAGCTTTCTTT
CDR3: CSARDVSGTDEAFF

size: NA
D: NA
J: TRBJ2-2
V: TRBV24-1
DNA: TGTGCCACCAGTGATCTAAACGGGGAGCTGTTTTTT
CDR3: CATSDLNGELFF

size: NA
D: NA
J: TRBJ2-7
V: TRBV12-3/TRBV12-4
DNA: TGTGCCAGCATGGTTTCCGCGGGAATAGTCTACAATGAGCAGTACTTC
CDR3: CASMVSAGIVYNEQYF

size: NA
D: TRBD1
J: TRBJ1-4
V: TRBV2
DNA: TGTGCCAGCAGTACTAGGGGGCCCGGAGAAAAACTGTTTTTT
CDR3: CASSTRGPGEKLFF

size: NA
D: TRBD2
J: TRBJ2-5
V: TRBV12-3/TRBV12-4
DNA: TGTGCCAGCAGGTTGGGGGGGGAGACCCAGTACTTC
CDR3: CASRLGGETQYF

size: NA
D: NA
J: TRBJ2-1
V: TRBV4-2
DNA: TGTGCCAGCAGCCCAACGTACGGGCCCCCTGGGGACAATGAGCAGTTCTTC
CDR3: CASSPTYGPPGDNEQFF

size: few
D: TRBD1
J: TRBJ1-1
V: TRBV12-3/TRBV12-4
DNA: TGTGCCAGCATCCAGGGGGCTCCTTTGACTGAAGCTTTCTTT
CDR3: CASIQGAPLTEAFF

size: NA
D: NA
J: TRBJ1-2
V: TRBV5-1
DNA: TGCGCCAGCAGCTTGTCGGACAGTTTCAATGGCTACACCTTC
CDR3: CASSLSDSFNGYTF